Described below is a single T cell receptor beta chain sequence and its context. As handled by the study authors: Scientists estimated how many nucleated cells there were by amplifying reference gene primers. The assay was immunoSEQ multiplex PCR, and TCRdb's table has in-frame clones only and misses some. That table gives V, J and clone size, and the DNA gave D and trimming. The profile shows approximately 240,000 clones, around four fifths of them singletons. This sample is drawn from a study of blood T cell repertoires in COVID-19. Overall study context: The United States, Italy and Spain provided the acute and convalescent COVID-19 samples. Nucleic acid was either cDNA or gDNA, and it came from T cells, B-cell-depleted T cells, or PBMCs.

Germline CDR1 and CDR2: MNHNY and SVGAGI (reference sequence). With 6 bases removed from V and 6 bases from J, the gap between germline ends came to 14 bases. There are 14 residues in the CDR3. The material sequenced was peripheral blood. The TCR originated in a woman aged 60-70 years who had recovered from COVID-19. The chain uses TRBV6-6 and TRBJ2-2; D is possibly TRBD1 (8 bases). CDR3 DNA: TGTGCCAGCAGCGGACAGGGAGGGGCCGGGGAGCTGTTTTTT. This translates into CASSGQGGAGELFF.